Each of the 27 T cell receptor beta chains below was sequenced from the same sample in a study of blood T cell repertoires in COVID-19. The table came from immunoSEQ multiplex PCR; TCRdb's copy has only in-frame clones and leaves some out. Counted here are a few hundred thousand clones, over 75% occurring once; the ten biggest clones make up around 6.9%. The sequenced material came from peripheral blood. The receptors shown here come from a human donor in a cohort sampled during active COVID-19.

CDR3 DNA: TGTGCCAGCAGCAAGGTCCAACCAGGGGGCTCCTACGAGCAGTACTTC. Amino acid sequence: CASSKVQPGGSYEQYF. The chain joins TRBV21-1 to TRBJ2-7; TRBD1 was called by the table and not checked on the DNA. TRBV21-1 is a listed pseudogene. The CDR3 is 16 residues long.

This chain connects TRBV7-9 to TRBJ2-2; the D gene is possibly TRBD1 (5 bases). V lost 0 bases and J 4 bases, leaving 21 bases between the germline ends. Germline CDR1 SEHNR, CDR2 FQNEAQ (reference sequence). The CDR3 runs 19 residues. The CDR3 protein is CASSLAYGRDFGGTGELFF. The DNA of the CDR3 is TGTGCCAGCAGCTTAGCGTACGGCAGGGATTTTGGTGGCACCGGGGAGCTGTTTTTT.

The table lists this clone with a count of one. The rearrangement joins TRBV24-1 to TRBJ2-1; 7 bases align to TRBD1. The junction had 3 bases not matched to a gene; V was cut back by 1 base and J by 7 bases. The CDR3 consists of 14 residues. CDR1 is KGHDR, CDR2 SFDVKD, per germline. In DNA form, the CDR3 reads TGTGCCACCAGTGATTTCGCACAGGGGAATGAGCAGTTCTTC. Protein: CATSDFAQGNEQFF.

The gene calls are TRBV7-9 and TRBJ2-7, with D possibly TRBD1 on 6 matching bases. Trimming pared 5 bases from V and 3 bases from J, leaving 11 bases between. The germline gives CDR1 SEHNR, CDR2 FQNEAQ (reference sequence). The CDR3 contains 13 residues. Here the CDR3 DNA reads TGTGCCAGCAGCACAGGACAGTACTACGAGCAGTACTTC. This sequence encodes CASSTGQYYEQYF.

The genes are TRBV6-4 and TRBJ2-7, with 10 bases identical to TRBD2. Trimming at V came to 5 bases and at J to 3 bases, leaving 7 bases not matched to a gene. The CDR3 consists of 15 residues. Germline loops: CDR1 MRHNA, CDR2 SNTAGT. The CDR3, as DNA: TGTGCCAGCAGTAAATCGGCTAGCGGGGGCTACGAGCAGTACTTC. This sequence encodes CASSKSASGGYEQYF.

The rearrangement uses TRBV7-3 and TRBJ2-4, with 12 bases fitting TRBD2. This CDR3 has 15 residues. The germline gives CDR1 SGHTA, CDR2 FQGTGA. V shed 3 bases and J 10 bases; nucleotides not matched to a gene: 7. CDR3 DNA: TGTGCCAGCAGCTTCTCGACTAGCGGGGGAAATATTCAGTACTTC. Protein product: CASSFSTSGGNIQYF.

The rearrangement uses TRBV12-5 and TRBJ2-7, with no clear D. From germline, CDR1 is LGHNT and CDR2 FRNRAP. The V end was cut by 5 bases, the J end by 0 bases, with 11 bases between. This CDR3 contains 14 residues. The CDR3 DNA reads as TGTGCTAGTGGTCCCCGACGGAGCTCCTACGAGCAGTACTTC. It specifies CASGPRRSSYEQYF.

This clone was picked up many times. The V and J genes are TRBV20-1 and TRBJ2-1, with 11 positions matching TRBD2. V lost 3 bases and J lost 7; bases outside the gene matches: 5. Germline V gene data show CDR1 as DFQATT and CDR2 as SNEGSKA (reference sequence). This CDR3 comprises 14 residues. The CDR3 loop is CSASLGTSGNEQFF. In nucleotides, the CDR3 is TGCAGTGCTAGTTTGGGGACTAGCGGTAATGAGCAGTTCTTC.

V is TRBV25-1 and J is TRBJ2-1; 7 nucleotides match TRBD1. J lost 4 bases, V lost 3 bases, and 9 bases had no gene match. CDR3 length: 16 residues. Germline-derived CDR1 and CDR2 are MGHDK and SYGVNS. The CDR3 is CASSDLGQGVYNEQFF. CDR3 bases: TGTGCCAGCAGTGATTTAGGGCAGGGGGTGTACAATGAGCAGTTCTTC.

V is TRBV29-1 and J is TRBJ2-7; 7 positions match TRBD1. V was clipped by 5 bases and J by 0 bases; unmatched bases: 4. Germline CDR1 reads SQVTM; CDR2 reads ANQGSEA. The CDR3 is made up of 13 amino acids. The CDR3 DNA follows: TGCAGCGTTTCACAGGGGAGCTCCTACGAGCAGTACTTC. Translating gives CSVSQGSSYEQYF.

The rearrangement joins TRBV12-3 or TRBV12-4 to TRBJ2-7; TRBD1 is a possible D gene (5 bases). V dropped 4 bases and J dropped 7 bases, with 8 bases sitting between them. The CDR3 sequence is 11 residues long. The CDR3 sequence: CASSSGSEQYF. DNA of the CDR3: TGTGCCAGCAGTTCAGGGTCAGAGCAGTACTTC.

This chain links TRBV28 with TRBJ2-7; TRBD2 agrees at 13 bases. This CDR3 has 14 residues. Germline V CDR1 and CDR2: MDHEN, SYDVKM. After removal of 5 bases from V and 2 bases from J, the junction contained 0 bases not matched to a gene. The CDR3 bases are TGTGCCAGCAGTGGGACTAGCGGGACCTACGAGCAGTACTTC. Translation: CASSGTSGTYEQYF.

In its sample, this clone was seen a few times. V is TRBV11-2 and J is TRBJ2-3; no firm D call. There are 12 residues in the CDR3. CDR1 and CDR2 from the germline V gene are SGHAT and FQNNGV. V dropped 6 bases and J dropped 4 bases, with 8 bases sitting between them. The CDR3 nucleotides read TGTGCCAGCAGTCCGGCGGCAGATACGCAGTATTTT. Translating gives CASSPAADTQYF.

V is TRBV30 and J is TRBJ1-1; a possible D gene is TRBD1 (5 bases). The germline V gene has CDR1 GTSNPN and CDR2 SVGIG (reference sequence). The CDR3 sequence is 12 residues long. Trimming took 8 bases from V and 5 from J, leaving 15 bases between them. The CDR3 bases are TGTGCCGCCAAAGGGGCGCGTACTGAAGCTTTCTTT. It yields the protein CAAKGARTEAFF.

The chain combines TRBV6-1 with TRBJ1-2; D may be TRBD1 (6 bases). Trimming shortened V by 3 bases and J by 6 bases, and 11 bases separated the two germline ends. Per the germline V gene, CDR1 is MNHNS and CDR2 is SASEGT. This CDR3 contains 13 residues. The CDR3 spells CASSDPTGDGYTF. DNA for the CDR3: TGTGCCAGCAGTGACCCGACAGGCGATGGCTACACCTTC.

This sequence joins TRBV27 and TRBJ2-1, with 12 positions matching TRBD2. Germline V gives CDR1 MNHEY, CDR2 SMNVEV (reference sequence). The V gene end was trimmed by 4 bases and the J gene end by 7 bases; junction bases not matched to a gene: 8. This CDR3 contains 16 residues. The CDR3 sequence is CASSSPGLAGENEQFF. The CDR3 nucleotides are TGTGCCAGCAGTTCCCCGGGACTAGCGGGTGAAAATGAGCAGTTCTTC.

The chain couples TRBV30 to TRBJ2-3, with TRBD2 matching over 7 bases. Germline V lookup: CDR1 GTSNPN, CDR2 SVGIG (reference sequence). Trimming took 4 bases from V and 2 from J; bases not matched to a gene: 9. The CDR3 covers 15 residues. CDR3 sequence reads: CAWTREAGFTDTQYF. The CDR3, as DNA: TGTGCCTGGACTCGCGAAGCGGGGTTCACAGATACGCAGTATTTT.

In DNA, the CDR3 is TGTGCCAGCAGTTACGGCCTGGGCAGGGCGATTGGCTACACCTTC. Translation: CASSYGLGRAIGYTF. V usage is TRBV6-2 or TRBV6-3 and J usage is TRBJ1-2; D might be TRBD1 (5 bases). The CDR3 is made up of 15 amino acids. The V end was cut by 2 bases, the J end by 7 bases, with 17 bases between. Germline CDR1 MNHEY, CDR2 SVGEGT.

The V and J genes are TRBV30 and TRBJ1-3; no firm D call. Germline values: CDR1 GTSNPN, CDR2 SVGIG (reference sequence). This CDR3 spans 15 amino acids. V lost 5 bases and J 0 bases, leaving 14 bases between the germline ends. CDR3 nucleotide sequence: TGTGCCTGGGGTTGGGCCTCAAACTCTGGAAACACCATATATTTT. Translation: CAWGWASNSGNTIYF.

The chain carries TRBV10-3 and TRBJ1-3; 9 bases are a match to TRBD1. Trimming cost V 6 bases and J 4 bases; bases outside gene matches: 4. Germline CDR1 and CDR2: ENHRY and SYGVKD. This CDR3 region has 14 residues. CDR3 sequence: CAIRQGAGGNTIYF. The DNA of the CDR3 is TGTGCCATCAGACAGGGGGCTGGGGGAAACACCATATATTTT.

The J gene is TRBJ2-3, the V gene TRBV9, with TRBD2 identical over 11 bases. Germline V CDR1 and CDR2: SGDLS, YYNGEE. This CDR3 has 15 amino acids. Trimming cost V 3 bases and J 5 bases; bases outside gene matches: 5. This CDR3 reads CASSATSGGVDTQYF. For the CDR3, the DNA is TGTGCCAGCAGCGCTACTAGCGGGGGTGTAGATACGCAGTATTTT.

The V and J genes are TRBV12-5 and TRBJ1-1; D ambiguous. The V and J ends lost 1 base and 0 bases respectively, with 6 bases between them. Germline-derived CDR1 and CDR2 are LGHNT and FRNRAP. This CDR3 region has 14 residues. CDR3 residues: CASGLGGMNTEAFF. In nucleotides, the CDR3 is TGTGCTAGTGGTTTGGGAGGGATGAACACTGAAGCTTTCTTT.

V is TRBV6-5 and J is TRBJ2-5, with D unclear. The ends were cut back, 5 bases at V and 3 bases at J, with 7 bases in the middle. This CDR3 is 12 amino acids long. Germline V gene lookup returns CDR1 MNHEY and CDR2 SVGAGI. This chain's CDR3 is CASSNLEETQYF. CDR3 nucleotides: TGTGCCAGCAGTAACCTAGAAGAGACCCAGTACTTC.

The chain recombines TRBV3-1 (or the pseudogene TRBV3-2) with TRBJ1-2, with D unresolved. This CDR3 spans 18 amino acids. V dropped 0 bases and J dropped 7 bases, with 24 bases sitting between them. Germline V lookup: CDR1 LGHDT, CDR2 YNNKEL (reference sequence). The CDR3 bases are TGTGCCAGCAGCCAAGATGTCGCTGACTCTTCCCAACCAAGTGGCTACACCTTC. It codes for CASSQDVADSSQPSGYTF.

The chain couples TRBV2 to TRBJ2-3, with TRBD1 as a possible D gene (6 bases). Trimming left V 2 bases short and J 0 bases short, with 24 bases between. Germline CDR1 reads SNHLY; CDR2 reads FYNNEI. CDR3 size: 20 residues. The CDR3 DNA reads TGTGCCAGCAGTGAACCCTCGTCAAGGGAAGGACAGTCTAGCACAGATACGCAGTATTTT. This codes for CASSEPSSREGQSSTDTQYF.

This clone came up a few times. The chain joins TRBV20-1 to TRBJ1-5; 7 bases map to TRBD1. The CDR3 extends over 13 amino acids. Trimming removed 3 bases from V and 4 bases from J; junction bases left unmatched: 3. Germline V CDR1 and CDR2: DFQATT, SNEGSKA (reference sequence). DNA of the CDR3: TGCAGTGCTAGTGGGGACAGTAATCAGCCCCAGCATTTT. Protein product: CSASGDSNQPQHF.

V is TRBV21-1 and J is TRBJ1-4; the DNA was not used to check the table's D call, TRBD1. TRBV21-1 is termed a pseudogene. This CDR3 has 16 residues. CDR3 DNA: TGTGCCAGCAGCTGTTCCCAGGGGGTTTCTAATGAAAAACTGTTTTTT. Translation gives CASSCSQGVSNEKLFF.